This T cell receptor beta chain originates from a study of CD8 T cells in ankylosing spondylitis. The CDR3 sequence is 13 residues long. Deletions cut 6 bases from V and 0 bases from J, with 6 bases between. Study conclusions and caveats: A motif of roughly 8 highly homologous TCR beta variants was seen as apparently characteristic of ankylosing spondylitis blood. Within matched ankylosing spondylitis synovial fluid, disease-linked clones were reportedly significantly enriched.

This clonotype occurred many times. Its specificity is not known. The authors made TCR beta libraries by quantitative 5'-RACE with molecular barcodes. From the 5' RACE reads, TCRdb called clonotypes with MiXCR, one entry per CDR3 protein. This table holds roughly 250,000 distinct CDR3 sequences, approximately 10% found once. The TCR originated in a male donor with ankylosing spondylitis or in good health (not recorded which). What was sequenced was blood, either unsorted or a sorted T cell fraction (not recorded which). V gene TRBV12-3 or TRBV12-4 combines with J gene TRBJ1-5, with D unclear. CDR3 sequence: CASSGYSNQPQHF. CDR3 DNA: TGTGCCAGCAGCGGTTATAGCAATCAGCCCCAGCATTTT.